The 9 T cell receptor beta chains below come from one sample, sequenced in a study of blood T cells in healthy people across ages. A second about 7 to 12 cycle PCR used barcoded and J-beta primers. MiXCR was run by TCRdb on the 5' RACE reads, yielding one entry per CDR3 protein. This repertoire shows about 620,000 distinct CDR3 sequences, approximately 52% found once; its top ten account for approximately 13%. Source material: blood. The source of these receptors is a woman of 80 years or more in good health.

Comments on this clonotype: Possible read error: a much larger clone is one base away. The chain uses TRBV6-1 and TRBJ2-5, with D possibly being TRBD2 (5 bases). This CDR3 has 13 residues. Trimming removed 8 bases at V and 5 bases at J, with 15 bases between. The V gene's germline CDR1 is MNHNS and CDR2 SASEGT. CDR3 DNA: TGTGCCAGCGCCCAGGCCCGGAGGGAGACCCAGTACTTC. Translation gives CASAQARRETQYF.

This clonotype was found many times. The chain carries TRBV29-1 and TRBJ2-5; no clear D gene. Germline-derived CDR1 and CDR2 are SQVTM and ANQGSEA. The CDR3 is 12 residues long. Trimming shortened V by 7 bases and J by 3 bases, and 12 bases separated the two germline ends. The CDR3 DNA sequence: TGCAGCGCCTTTCGGGCAAAAGAGACCCAGTACTTC. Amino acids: CSAFRAKETQYF.

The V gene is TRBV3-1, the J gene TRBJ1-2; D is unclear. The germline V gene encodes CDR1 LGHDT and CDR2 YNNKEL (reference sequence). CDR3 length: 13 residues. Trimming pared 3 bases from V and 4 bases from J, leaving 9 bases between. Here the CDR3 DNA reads TGTGCCAGCAGCCAGACCCGATCCTATGGCTACACCTTC. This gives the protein CASSQTRSYGYTF.

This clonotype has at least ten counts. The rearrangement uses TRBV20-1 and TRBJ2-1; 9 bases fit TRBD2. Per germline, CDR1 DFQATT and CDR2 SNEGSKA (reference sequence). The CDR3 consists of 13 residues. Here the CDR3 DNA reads TGCAGCCGGGCTAGCGGGACCAACAATGAGCAGTTCTTC. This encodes CSRASGTNNEQFF.

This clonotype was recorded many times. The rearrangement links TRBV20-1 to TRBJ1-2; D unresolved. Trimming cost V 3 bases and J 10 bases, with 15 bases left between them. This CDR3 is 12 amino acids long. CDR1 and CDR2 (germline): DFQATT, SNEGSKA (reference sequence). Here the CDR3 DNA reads TGCAGTGCTAGCCAGGCTGTTTTTGACTACACCTTC. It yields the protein CSASQAVFDYTF.

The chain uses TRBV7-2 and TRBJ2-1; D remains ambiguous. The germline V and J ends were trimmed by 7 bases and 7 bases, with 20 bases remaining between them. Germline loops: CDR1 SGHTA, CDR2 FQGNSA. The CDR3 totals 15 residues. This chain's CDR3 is CASILNAASRNEQFF. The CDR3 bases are TGTGCCAGCATATTAAATGCGGCGAGTAGAAATGAGCAGTTCTTC.

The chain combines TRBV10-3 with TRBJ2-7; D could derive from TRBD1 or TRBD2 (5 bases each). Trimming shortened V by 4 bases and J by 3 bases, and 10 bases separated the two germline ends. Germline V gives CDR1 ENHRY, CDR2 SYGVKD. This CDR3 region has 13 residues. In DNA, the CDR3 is TGTGCCATCAGTGTGGGGGAGAGCTACGAGCAGTACTTC. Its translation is CAISVGESYEQYF.

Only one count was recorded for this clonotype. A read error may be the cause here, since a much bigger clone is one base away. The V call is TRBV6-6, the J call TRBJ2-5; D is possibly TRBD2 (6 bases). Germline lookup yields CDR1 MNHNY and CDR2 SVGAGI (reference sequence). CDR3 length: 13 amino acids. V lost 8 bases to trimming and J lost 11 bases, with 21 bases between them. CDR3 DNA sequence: TGTGCCAGCTCTACGCGGGATTACAATGAGCAGTACTTC. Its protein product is CASSTRDYNEQYF.

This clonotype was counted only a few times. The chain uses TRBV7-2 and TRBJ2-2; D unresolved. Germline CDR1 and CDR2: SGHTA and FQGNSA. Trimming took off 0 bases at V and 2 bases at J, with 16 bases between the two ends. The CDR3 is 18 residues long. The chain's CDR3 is CASSLAMVPNRNTGELFF. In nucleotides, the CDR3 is TGTGCCAGCAGCTTAGCGATGGTGCCAAATCGAAACACCGGGGAGCTGTTTTTT.